The sequence of this T cell receptor beta chain was determined in a study of CXCR3 chemokines and chemotherapy response in bladder cancer (dated by TCRdb to 2021 to 2024). A note on the overall study: Whether chemotherapy response in human bladder cancer was predicted by intratumoral CXCR3 chemokine system activity was examined in the study.

V and J are truncated by 5 bases and 5 bases respectively, leaving an intervening sequence of 15 bases. CDR1 and CDR2 are drawn from the germline V gene: MNHNS, SASEGT. Including the terminal cysteine and phenylalanine, the CDR3 comprises 15 residues. Left in the record is the CDR3 DNA by itself, 45 bases read in frame from the first base. Libraries were made using PCR. The instrument given in TCRdb is Illumina HiSeq 2500. The public reads were run again by TCRdb, first through fastp at Q25 and then through MiXCR, and only productive beta chains were kept. Duplicate CDR3 protein sequences are folded into a single record with the most common DNA and genes. The sample contains about 13,000 distinct CDR3 sequences, roughly an eighth of them found a single time. The top ten clonotypes cover roughly a quarter of the sample. This clonotype was seen ten or more times. Its target antigen remains unknown. No base-level quality is on record; no much larger clone is a single base apart.

The receptor was isolated from a human donor with bladder cancer that did not respond to neoadjuvant chemotherapy. The chain employs TRBV6-1 and TRBJ1-4; D gene: possibly TRBD1, on 5 matching bases. This specimen was collected from a patient whose treatment included neoadjuvant chemotherapy. The CDR3 sequence is CASSKPVGENEKLFF. The sequenced DNA is TGTGCCAGCAGTAAACCCGTGGGGGAAAATGAAAAACTGTTTTTT.